These 8 T cell receptor beta chains were all obtained from the same sample, sequenced in a study of control samples from healthy donors and cancer patients. Measured with immunoSEQ multiplex PCR; TCRdb has only the in-frame clones, and not every one. The sample has about 170,000 clones, approximately 92% seen once. The sequenced sample was blood. These TCRs come from a woman aged 55-75 years in good health.

This chain connects TRBV27 to TRBJ2-3, with D tentatively TRBD2 (6 bases). V was trimmed by 2 bases and J by 5 bases, leaving 23 bases between them. Germline V gene sequence: CDR1 MNHEY, CDR2 SMNVEV (reference sequence). This CDR3 has 18 amino acids. The CDR3 reads CASSLVISGQRSGDTQYF. In DNA form, the CDR3 reads TGTGCCAGCAGTTTAGTAATTAGCGGACAACGATCAGGAGATACGCAGTATTTT.

The chain links TRBV5-4 to TRBJ1-5; unclear D gene. V gave up 4 bases and J gave up 4 bases, with 9 bases separating them. This CDR3 spans 13 amino acids. The germline V gene has CDR1 SGHNT and CDR2 YYREEE (reference sequence). The CDR3 loop is CASSIDGNQPQHF. The DNA of the CDR3 is TGTGCCAGCAGCATCGATGGGAATCAGCCCCAGCATTTT. Looking up the rest from reference TRBV5-4 and TRBJ1-5 gives the full variable domain: ETGVTQSPTHLIKTRGQQVTLRCSSQSGHNTVSWYQQALGQGPQFIFQYYREEENGRGNFPPRFSGLQFPNYSSELNVNALELDDSALYLCASSIDGNQPQHFGDGTRLSIL.

The table lists this clone with a count of one. In nucleotides, the CDR3 is TGTGCCAGCAGAAGAGGAATCACCGGGGAGCTGTTTTTT. Amino acid sequence: CASRRGITGELFF. V is TRBV12-3 or TRBV12-4 and J is TRBJ2-2; D remains ambiguous. Trimming cost V 6 bases and J 4 bases, with 9 bases left between them. The CDR3 consists of 13 residues.

The chain has TRBV6-1 and TRBJ2-1; 9 positions match TRBD2. The CDR3 has 15 residues. The J segment lost 4 bases and the V segment lost 3 bases, leaving 4 bases of the junction unmatched. Germline V gene lookup returns CDR1 MNHNS and CDR2 SASEGT. CDR3 loop: CASSDVRGGYNEQFF. CDR3 DNA sequence: TGTGCCAGCAGTGATGTGCGGGGGGGTTACAATGAGCAGTTCTTC.

V is TRBV6-2 or TRBV6-3 and J is TRBJ2-7, with no clear D. The CDR3 extends over 15 amino acids. The V end was cut by 2 bases, the J end by 6 bases, with 17 bases between. The germline V gene has CDR1 MNHEY and CDR2 SVGEGT. CDR3 sequence (DNA): TGTGCCAGCAGTTACACCGCTCTGGTGGGTGGCGAGCAGTACTTC. It encodes CASSYTALVGGEQYF.

The gene calls are TRBV18 and TRBJ2-2; possibly TRBD1 for D (5 bases). Germline loops: CDR1 KGHSH, CDR2 LQKENI. The ends were cut back, 3 bases at V and 4 bases at J, with 9 bases in the middle. This CDR3 has 14 residues. The CDR3 DNA reads TGTGCCAGCTCACCTCCAGGGTTCACCGGGGAGCTGTTTTTT. Encoded protein: CASSPPGFTGELFF.

The chain combines TRBV5-1 with TRBJ1-3; no definite D call. V was trimmed by 0 bases and J by 0 bases, leaving 10 bases between them. CDR3 length: 16 residues. Germline CDR1 reads SGHRS; CDR2 reads YFSETQ. CDR3 sequence (DNA): TGCGCCAGCAGCTTGGAGCCCTTGAGCTCTGGAAACACCATATATTTT. It translates to CASSLEPLSSGNTIYF.

The chain recombines TRBV19 with TRBJ2-2; 8 nucleotides agree with TRBD1. The V gene end was trimmed by 2 bases and the J gene end by 2 bases; junction bases not matched to a gene: 13. CDR1 and CDR2 (germline): LNHDA, SQIVND (reference sequence). The CDR3 spans 19 residues. CDR3 residues: CASSIWGQGALGNTGELFF. CDR3 nucleotides: TGTGCCAGTAGTATATGGGGGCAGGGGGCACTCGGCAACACCGGGGAGCTGTTTTTT.